Listed below are T cell receptor beta chains from one sample, sequenced in a study of blood T cell repertoires in COVID-19. Sequencing was performed with immunoSEQ multiplex PCR; in TCRdb, only in-frame clones are kept and a portion is missing. Found here are roughly 220,000 clones, 70% to 85% of them singletons; the top ten hold roughly 1.3%. The specimen was PBMCs or T cells enriched from blood (not recorded which). The receptors shown here come from a woman in her 40s with acute COVID-19. Both conserved end residues are part of each CDR3. The D gene is left open where the match is weak. Only some rows state a clone size, as once, few, many or a class for expanded clones.

d_gene: -; j_gene: TRBJ2-3; v_gene: TRBV9; abundance: -; CDR3nt: TGTGCCAGCAGCGACGCGGGCACAGATACGCAGTATTTT; CDR3aa: CASSDAGTDTQYF
d_gene: TRBD1; j_gene: TRBJ2-4; v_gene: TRBV7-2; abundance: once; CDR3nt: TGTGCCAGCAGCTTAGGAGGACAGGGCAAAAACATTCAGTACTTC; CDR3aa: CASSLGGQGKNIQYF
d_gene: -; j_gene: TRBJ2-2; v_gene: TRBV4-3; abundance: -; CDR3nt: TGCGCCAGCGGGCGGGGCCGAGGCACCGGGGAGCTGTTTTTT; CDR3aa: CASGRGRGTGELFF
d_gene: -; j_gene: TRBJ2-2; v_gene: TRBV4-1; abundance: -; CDR3nt: TGCGCCAGCAGCCAAGATGGTAGAGCCGGGGAGCTGTTTTTT; CDR3aa: CASSQDGRAGELFF
d_gene: -; j_gene: TRBJ2-3; v_gene: TRBV14; abundance: -; CDR3nt: TGTGCCAGCAGCTGGCGGGAAACTAGCACAGATACGCAGTATTTT; CDR3aa: CASSWRETSTDTQYF
d_gene: -; j_gene: TRBJ1-1; v_gene: TRBV6-5; abundance: few; CDR3nt: TGTGCCAGCAGCGCTGGGGCCTTGAACACTGAAGCTTTCTTT; CDR3aa: CASSAGALNTEAFF
d_gene: TRBD1; j_gene: TRBJ2-7; v_gene: TRBV11-3; abundance: -; CDR3nt: TGTGCCAGCAGCTCGGACAGGGGCTACGAGCAGTACTTC; CDR3aa: CASSSDRGYEQYF
d_gene: -; j_gene: TRBJ2-7; v_gene: TRBV6-5; abundance: -; CDR3nt: TGTGCCAGCAGTTACTCGAATACGAGGGCCGGCTACGAGCAGTACTTC; CDR3aa: CASSYSNTRAGYEQYF
d_gene: -; j_gene: TRBJ1-1; v_gene: TRBV30; abundance: -; CDR3nt: TGTGCCTGGAGCCAAATAATGCAGGGCGCTGAAGCTTTCTTT; CDR3aa: CAWSQIMQGAEAFF
d_gene: -; j_gene: TRBJ1-1; v_gene: TRBV7-6; abundance: -; CDR3nt: TGTGCCAGCAGCCTGAAAGTCGATGCCGGGAACACTGAAGCTTTCTTT; CDR3aa: CASSLKVDAGNTEAFF
d_gene: -; j_gene: TRBJ1-2; v_gene: TRBV11-2; abundance: -; CDR3nt: TGTGCCAGCAGCTTAGCCTTGGTGGGGGGAGGCAACTATGGCTACACCTTC; CDR3aa: CASSLALVGGGNYGYTF
d_gene: TRBD2; j_gene: TRBJ2-3; v_gene: TRBV7-9; abundance: few; CDR3nt: TGTGCCAGCAGCCCTCTAGCGGGGGTTCCAGATACGCAGTATTTT; CDR3aa: CASSPLAGVPDTQYF
d_gene: TRBD1; j_gene: TRBJ1-2; v_gene: TRBV5-6; abundance: -; CDR3nt: TGTGCCAGCAGCCTTACAGGGGGCGGAAGTGGAGGCTACACCTTC; CDR3aa: CASSLTGGGSGGYTF
d_gene: TRBD1; j_gene: TRBJ2-1; v_gene: TRBV2; abundance: -; CDR3nt: TGTGCCAGCAGCGTGGACAGGTACAATGAGCAGTTCTTC; CDR3aa: CASSVDRYNEQFF
d_gene: -; j_gene: TRBJ1-2; v_gene: TRBV9; abundance: few; CDR3nt: TGTGCCGCCACAGAGGGAAACTATGGCTACACCTTC; CDR3aa: CAATEGNYGYTF
d_gene: TRBD1; j_gene: TRBJ1-1; v_gene: TRBV5-1; abundance: once; CDR3nt: TGCGCCAGCAGATTGGACAGGGATGAAGCTTTCTTT; CDR3aa: CASRLDRDEAFF
d_gene: -; j_gene: TRBJ2-2; v_gene: TRBV4-3; abundance: few; CDR3nt: TGCGCCAGCAGCCAAGAGCGGGGAGGCACCGGGGAGCTGTTTTTT; CDR3aa: CASSQERGGTGELFF
d_gene: -; j_gene: TRBJ2-5; v_gene: TRBV6-5; abundance: -; CDR3nt: TGTGCCAGCTTGGCAGAGACCCAGTACTTC; CDR3aa: CASLAETQYF
d_gene: TRBD2; j_gene: TRBJ2-5; v_gene: TRBV30; abundance: -; CDR3nt: TGTGCCTGGAGTCGTCTAGCGGGGTCCCGGACCCAGTACTTC; CDR3aa: CAWSRLAGSRTQYF
d_gene: TRBD1; j_gene: TRBJ1-4; v_gene: TRBV19; abundance: -; CDR3nt: TGTGCCAGCCGACCTCGGGACAGGTCGCTAACTAATGAAAAACTGTTTTTT; CDR3aa: CASRPRDRSLTNEKLFF
d_gene: -; j_gene: TRBJ2-3; v_gene: TRBV30; abundance: -; CDR3nt: TGTGCCTCCCGGGGAGGGGGTGTCTTGGGTACGCAGTATTTT; CDR3aa: CASRGGGVLGTQYF
d_gene: -; j_gene: TRBJ2-7; v_gene: TRBV10-2; abundance: -; CDR3nt: TGCGCCAGCAGTGCTATGGGCAGGGTTGTTTCGGGCGAGCAGTACTTC; CDR3aa: CASSAMGRVVSGEQYF
d_gene: -; j_gene: TRBJ2-1; v_gene: TRBV24-1; abundance: -; CDR3nt: TGTGCCACCAGTGACTGGGACTCCTTAAATGAGCAGTTCTTC; CDR3aa: CATSDWDSLNEQFF
d_gene: TRBD2; j_gene: TRBJ2-2; v_gene: TRBV7-9; abundance: few; CDR3nt: TGTGCCAGCAGCTCCCGGGACTACAACACCGGGGAGCTGTTTTTT; CDR3aa: CASSSRDYNTGELFF
d_gene: -; j_gene: TRBJ1-3; v_gene: TRBV6-1; abundance: -; CDR3nt: TGTGCCAGCAGTGAAGAGAGGGTTGGAAACACCATATATTTT; CDR3aa: CASSEERVGNTIYF
d_gene: -; j_gene: TRBJ1-3; v_gene: TRBV11-1; abundance: -; CDR3nt: TGTGCCAGCAGCCGGGACTACTCTGGAAACACCATATATTTT; CDR3aa: CASSRDYSGNTIYF
d_gene: TRBD1; j_gene: TRBJ1-4; v_gene: TRBV18; abundance: -; CDR3nt: TGTGCCAGCTCGCGACAGGGGGCAGGAGGAGGTGAAAAACTGTTTTTT; CDR3aa: CASSRQGAGGGEKLFF
d_gene: -; j_gene: TRBJ1-3; v_gene: TRBV11-2; abundance: -; CDR3nt: TGTGCCAGCAGCTTTCCGGGACAAGGGAACACCATATATTTT; CDR3aa: CASSFPGQGNTIYF
d_gene: -; j_gene: TRBJ1-3; v_gene: TRBV3-1/TRBV3-2; abundance: -; CDR3nt: TGTGCCAGCAGCTATCAGGCTTACTCTGGAAACACCATATATTTT; CDR3aa: CASSYQAYSGNTIYF
d_gene: TRBD2; j_gene: TRBJ2-3; v_gene: TRBV28; abundance: -; CDR3nt: TGTGCCAGCAGTTTATCGACTAGCGGGGCCACCGATACGCAGTATTTT; CDR3aa: CASSLSTSGATDTQYF
d_gene: TRBD1; j_gene: TRBJ1-1; v_gene: TRBV28; abundance: -; CDR3nt: TGTGCCAGCAGCCTACAGGGGAGGTTTGGAACTGAAGCTTTCTTT; CDR3aa: CASSLQGRFGTEAFF
d_gene: TRBD2; j_gene: TRBJ2-7; v_gene: TRBV10-3; abundance: -; CDR3nt: TGTGCCATCAGTGACGGGTTAGCGGGTTACGAGCAGTACTTC; CDR3aa: CAISDGLAGYEQYF
d_gene: TRBD1; j_gene: TRBJ1-1; v_gene: TRBV19; abundance: -; CDR3nt: TGTGCCAGTAGCCTGCGCGGGACAGGGGGCACTGAAGCTTTCTTT; CDR3aa: CASSLRGTGGTEAFF
d_gene: TRBD1; j_gene: TRBJ1-5; v_gene: TRBV5-1; abundance: -; CDR3nt: TGCGCCAGCAGCTTGGGACAGGGCACAAATCAGCCCCAGCATTTT; CDR3aa: CASSLGQGTNQPQHF
d_gene: TRBD1; j_gene: TRBJ2-1; v_gene: TRBV18; abundance: -; CDR3nt: TGTGCCAGCTCTTCGACAGGGATCAATGAGCAGTTCTTC; CDR3aa: CASSSTGINEQFF
d_gene: -; j_gene: TRBJ2-7; v_gene: TRBV28; abundance: -; CDR3nt: TGTGCCAGCACCTCAGAACCAGGGCGCGAGCAGTACTTC; CDR3aa: CASTSEPGREQYF
d_gene: TRBD2; j_gene: TRBJ2-3; v_gene: TRBV29-1; abundance: -; CDR3nt: TGCAGCGTCGCTAGCGGGAGGGGCACAGATACGCAGTATTTT; CDR3aa: CSVASGRGTDTQYF
d_gene: TRBD1; j_gene: TRBJ2-5; v_gene: TRBV28; abundance: -; CDR3nt: TGTGCCAGCAGTGACCGGGACAGGGGCCAAGAGACCCAGTACTTC; CDR3aa: CASSDRDRGQETQYF
d_gene: -; j_gene: TRBJ1-1; v_gene: TRBV27; abundance: -; CDR3nt: TGTGCCAGCAGTGGGAGGGGGGGTATGCGGGTCTTT; CDR3aa: CASSGRGGMRVF
d_gene: -; j_gene: TRBJ1-2; v_gene: TRBV19; abundance: -; CDR3nt: TGTGCCAGTAGTCCCTCTTCCGGGGGTATCTATGGCTACACCTTC; CDR3aa: CASSPSSGGIYGYTF
d_gene: TRBD2; j_gene: TRBJ2-1; v_gene: TRBV18; abundance: -; CDR3nt: TGTGCCAGCTCCCGCGGGGGGGCAAGTGAGCAGTTCTTC; CDR3aa: CASSRGGASEQFF
d_gene: -; j_gene: TRBJ2-2; v_gene: TRBV10-1; abundance: -; CDR3nt: TGCGCCAGCAGTGAGCCCCCGGGGGAGATTTTGTTTTTT; CDR3aa: CASSEPPGEILFF
d_gene: TRBD2; j_gene: TRBJ2-6; v_gene: TRBV4-2; abundance: -; CDR3nt: TGTGCCAGCAGCCAAGATCGGGGGGACTACATTTCTGGGGCCAACGTCCTGACTTTC; CDR3aa: CASSQDRGDYISGANVLTF
d_gene: TRBD2; j_gene: TRBJ2-2; v_gene: TRBV29-1; abundance: -; CDR3nt: TGCAGCGTTGAAGGTAGCGGGAGGGCCGGGAACGGGGAGCTGTTTTTT; CDR3aa: CSVEGSGRAGNGELFF
d_gene: -; j_gene: TRBJ1-6; v_gene: TRBV4-3; abundance: few; CDR3nt: TGCGCCAGCAGCCAAGGGGCTACAAGTTTTAATTCACCCCTCCACTTT; CDR3aa: CASSQGATSFNSPLHF
d_gene: TRBD1; j_gene: TRBJ1-2; v_gene: TRBV7-9; abundance: -; CDR3nt: TGTGCCAGCAGCTTAACAGGGGACTATGGCTACACCTTC; CDR3aa: CASSLTGDYGYTF
d_gene: TRBD1; j_gene: TRBJ2-1; v_gene: TRBV5-1; abundance: -; CDR3nt: TGCGCCAGCAGCTTCCTCGGACAGGGTCGGGATGAGCAGTTCTTC; CDR3aa: CASSFLGQGRDEQFF
d_gene: -; j_gene: TRBJ1-2; v_gene: TRBV19; abundance: -; CDR3nt: TGTGCCAGTAGTGACAGTTCCTATGGCTACACCTTC; CDR3aa: CASSDSSYGYTF
d_gene: -; j_gene: TRBJ1-5; v_gene: TRBV15; abundance: -; CDR3nt: TGTGCCACCAGCAGAAAACAGGGCACGGCCCAGCATTTT; CDR3aa: CATSRKQGTAQHF
d_gene: -; j_gene: TRBJ2-7; v_gene: TRBV28; abundance: few; CDR3nt: TGTGCCAGCAGCCCGCTCACCGGAGCTTGGGAGCAGTACTTC; CDR3aa: CASSPLTGAWEQYF